The clone carrying this T cell receptor beta chain was detected many times. TCRdb re-analysed the 5' RACE reads in MiXCR, keeping a single row per CDR3 protein. The table shows tens of thousands of distinct CDR3 sequences, with approximately 12% occurring only once. The V and J ends lost 5 bases and 4 bases, in that order; junction bases with no gene match: 7. CDR3 length: 17 residues. The record originates from a study of spatial heterogeneity in lung cancer. Stated time point: sample taken at primary tumor resection. From tumor, nontumor lung or frozen PBMC, whole RNA was taken unsorted for sequencing.

Sample: PBMCs, taken at surgery. The TCR comes from a male donor with early-stage non-small cell lung cancer. The rearrangement links TRBV12-3 or TRBV12-4 to TRBJ2-1; 14 nucleotides agree with TRBD2. The CDR3 DNA reads TGTGCCAGCAGTCTCCGGACTAGCGGGGGGCTATACAATGAGCAGTTCTTC. Encoded protein: CASSLRTSGGLYNEQFF.